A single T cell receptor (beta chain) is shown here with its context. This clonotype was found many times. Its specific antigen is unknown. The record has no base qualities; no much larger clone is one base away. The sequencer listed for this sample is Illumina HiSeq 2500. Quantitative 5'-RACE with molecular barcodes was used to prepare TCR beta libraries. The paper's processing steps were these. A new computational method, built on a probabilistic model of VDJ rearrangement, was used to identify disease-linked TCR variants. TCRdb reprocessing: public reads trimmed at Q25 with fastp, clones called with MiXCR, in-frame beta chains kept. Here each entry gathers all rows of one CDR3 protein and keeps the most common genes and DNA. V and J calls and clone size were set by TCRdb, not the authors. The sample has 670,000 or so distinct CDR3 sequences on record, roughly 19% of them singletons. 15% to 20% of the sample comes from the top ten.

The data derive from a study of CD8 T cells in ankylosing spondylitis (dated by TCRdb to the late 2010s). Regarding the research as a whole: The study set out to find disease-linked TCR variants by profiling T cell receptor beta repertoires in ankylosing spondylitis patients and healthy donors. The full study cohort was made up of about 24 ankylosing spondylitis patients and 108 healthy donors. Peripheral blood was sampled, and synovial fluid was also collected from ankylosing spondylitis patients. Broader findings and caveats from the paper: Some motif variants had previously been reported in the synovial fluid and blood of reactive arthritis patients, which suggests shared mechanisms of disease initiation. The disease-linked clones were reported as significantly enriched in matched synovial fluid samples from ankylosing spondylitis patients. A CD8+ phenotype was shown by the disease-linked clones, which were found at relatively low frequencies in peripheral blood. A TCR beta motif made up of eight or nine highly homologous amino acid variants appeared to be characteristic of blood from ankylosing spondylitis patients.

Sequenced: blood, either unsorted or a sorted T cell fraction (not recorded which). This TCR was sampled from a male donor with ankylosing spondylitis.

Read as DNA, the sequence is TGCAGCGTTGAAGATCTCTCCGGGGAGCTGTTTTTT. This is translated as CSVEDLSGELFF. Recombination joined TRBV29-1 with TRBJ2-2; the D gene assignment is ambiguous. V loses 0 bases, J loses 6 bases, and the germline ends lie 5 bases apart. Based on the germline V gene, the CDR1 and CDR2 sequences are SQVTM and ANQGSEA. Counted from cysteine to phenylalanine, this CDR3 has 12 amino acids. Just CDR3 DNA is preserved here, 36 bases in frame from base 1.